The clone carrying this T cell receptor beta chain was found a few times. Its antigen is undetermined. This sample is part of a study of T cell repertoires in cytomegalovirus infection. CDR3 length: 14 residues. After removal of 10 bases from V and 0 bases from J, the junction contained 3 bases not matched to a gene. The V gene's germline CDR1 is SEHNR and CDR2 FQNEAQ (reference sequence). TCRdb reprocessed the reads with MiXCR, giving one entry per CDR3 protein. The data contain under 450,000 distinct CDR3 sequences, about 35% of them seen just once; the ten biggest clones take up 13%. General study findings and limits: Using cumulative public TCR beta family frequency, the authors identified those who carried CMV together with the relevant HLA. Clonotypes of TCR beta that were HLA-C-restricted and CMV-specific dominated the ex vivo response.

The chain recombines TRBV7-9 with TRBJ2-4; 10 nucleotides match TRBD2. This TCR came from a human donor in good health (CMV status not recorded). Some clones in this sample may be carry-over from other donors' samples. The material sequenced was cultured PBMCs, taken from culture after CMV antigen stimulation. For the CDR3, the DNA is TGTGCCACACGACTAGCGGGAGCCAAAAACATTCAGTACTTC. Translated: CATRLAGAKNIQYF.